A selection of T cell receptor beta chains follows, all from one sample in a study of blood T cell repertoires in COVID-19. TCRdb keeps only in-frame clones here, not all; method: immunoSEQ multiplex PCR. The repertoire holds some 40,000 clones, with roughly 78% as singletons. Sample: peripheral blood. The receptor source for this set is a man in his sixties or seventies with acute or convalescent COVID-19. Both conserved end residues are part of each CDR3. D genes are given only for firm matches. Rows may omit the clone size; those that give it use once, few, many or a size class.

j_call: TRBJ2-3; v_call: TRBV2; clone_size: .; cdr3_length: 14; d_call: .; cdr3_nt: TGTGCCAGCAGACGGAGACTGAGCACAGATACGCAGTATTTT; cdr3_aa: CASRRRLSTDTQYF
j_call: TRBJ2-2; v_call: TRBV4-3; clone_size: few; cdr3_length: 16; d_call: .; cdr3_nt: TGCGCCAGCAGCCAGGCAGGGACAATGAACACCGGGGAGCTGTTTTTT; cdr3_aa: CASSQAGTMNTGELFF
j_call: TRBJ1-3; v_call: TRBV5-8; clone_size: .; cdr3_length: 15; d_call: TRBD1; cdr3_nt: TGTGCCAGCGGGAAACAGGGGGTCTCTGGAAACACCATATATTTT; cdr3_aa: CASGKQGVSGNTIYF
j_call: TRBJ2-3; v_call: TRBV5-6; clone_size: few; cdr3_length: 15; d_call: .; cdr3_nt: TGTGCCAGCAGCCTAGACACTAGGGGCACAGATACGCAGTATTTT; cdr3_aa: CASSLDTRGTDTQYF
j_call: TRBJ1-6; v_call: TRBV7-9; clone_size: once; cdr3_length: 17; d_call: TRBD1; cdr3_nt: TGTGCCAGCAGCCCATACTCCGGGACAGGGGATAATTCACCCCTCCACTTT; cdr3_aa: CASSPYSGTGDNSPLHF
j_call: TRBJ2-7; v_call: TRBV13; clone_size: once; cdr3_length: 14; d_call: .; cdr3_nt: TGTGCCAGCAGCTTAGGGGCCAAATCCTACGAGCAGTACTTC; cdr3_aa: CASSLGAKSYEQYF
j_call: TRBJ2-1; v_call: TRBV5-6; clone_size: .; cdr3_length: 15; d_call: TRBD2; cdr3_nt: TGTGCCAGCAGCTTCCGACTAGCGGGATACAATGAGCAGTTCTTC; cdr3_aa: CASSFRLAGYNEQFF
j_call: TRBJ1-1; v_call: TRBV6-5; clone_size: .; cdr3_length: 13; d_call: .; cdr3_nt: TGTGCCAGCATCCCGAGGCAGGGCGGACGCGCTTTCTTT; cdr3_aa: CASIPRQGGRAFF
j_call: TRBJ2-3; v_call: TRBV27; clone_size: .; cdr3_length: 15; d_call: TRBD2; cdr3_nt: TGTGCCAGCAGTTTAAAGCGGGAGATCGCAGATACGCAGTATTTT; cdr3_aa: CASSLKREIADTQYF
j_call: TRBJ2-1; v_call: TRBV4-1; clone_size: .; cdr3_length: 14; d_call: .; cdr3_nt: TGCGCCAGCAGCCAATCGCGGGGTTTCAATGAGCAGTTCTTC; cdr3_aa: CASSQSRGFNEQFF
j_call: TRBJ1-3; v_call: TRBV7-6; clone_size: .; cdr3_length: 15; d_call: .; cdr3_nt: TGTGCCAGCAGTGTAGACTCAAACTCTGGAAACACCATATATTTT; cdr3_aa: CASSVDSNSGNTIYF
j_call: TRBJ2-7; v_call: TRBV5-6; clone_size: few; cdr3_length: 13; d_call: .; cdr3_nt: TGTGCCAGCACCCTGATACAGGGTTACGAGCAGTACTTC; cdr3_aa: CASTLIQGYEQYF
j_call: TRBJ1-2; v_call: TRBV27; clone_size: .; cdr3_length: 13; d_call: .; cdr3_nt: TGTGCCAGCAGTCCGACAGACAACTATGGCTACACCTTC; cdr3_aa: CASSPTDNYGYTF
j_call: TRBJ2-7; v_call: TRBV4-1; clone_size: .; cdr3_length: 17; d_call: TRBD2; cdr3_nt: TGCGCCAGCAGCCCGGTGGGCCTAGCGGGTAGCTCCTACGAGCAGTACTTC; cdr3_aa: CASSPVGLAGSSYEQYF
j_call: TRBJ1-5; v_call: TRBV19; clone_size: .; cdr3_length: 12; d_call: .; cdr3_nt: TGTGCCAGTACCCGACTTAATCAGCCCCAGCATTTT; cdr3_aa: CASTRLNQPQHF
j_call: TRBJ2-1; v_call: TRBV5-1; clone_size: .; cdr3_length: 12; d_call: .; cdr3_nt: TGCGCCAGCAACGATTCGGGCAATGAGCAGTTCTTC; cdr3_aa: CASNDSGNEQFF
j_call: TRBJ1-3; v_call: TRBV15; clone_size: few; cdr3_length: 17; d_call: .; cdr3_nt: TGTGCCACCAGCAGAGATCATACAGGGCACTCTGGAAACACCATATATTTT; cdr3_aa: CATSRDHTGHSGNTIYF
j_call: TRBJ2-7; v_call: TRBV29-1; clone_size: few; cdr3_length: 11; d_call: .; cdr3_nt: TGCAGCGGCTCACAGGGCGGCGAGCAGTACTTC; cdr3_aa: CSGSQGGEQYF
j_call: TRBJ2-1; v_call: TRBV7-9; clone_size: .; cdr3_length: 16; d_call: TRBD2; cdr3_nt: TGTGCCAGCAGCCAAGGGGGAGCGGGAGGGCTTAATGAGCAGTTCTTC; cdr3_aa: CASSQGGAGGLNEQFF
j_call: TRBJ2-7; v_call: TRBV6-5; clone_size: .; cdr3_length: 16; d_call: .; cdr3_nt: TGTGCCAGCAGTTACTTCGCCAGGACAGACTCCTACGAGCAGTACTTC; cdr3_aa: CASSYFARTDSYEQYF
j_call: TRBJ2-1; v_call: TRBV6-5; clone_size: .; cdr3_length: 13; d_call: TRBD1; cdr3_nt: TGTGCCAGTGGACAGGGGGCGGGCGATGAGCAGTTCTTC; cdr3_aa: CASGQGAGDEQFF
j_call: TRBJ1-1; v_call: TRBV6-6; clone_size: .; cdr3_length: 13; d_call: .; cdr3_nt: TGTGCCAGCAGTTGGGGGGGGGACACTGAAGCTTTCTTT; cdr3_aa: CASSWGGDTEAFF
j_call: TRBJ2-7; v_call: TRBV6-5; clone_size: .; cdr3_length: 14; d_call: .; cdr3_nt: TGTGCCAGCACCCGATCCTCGGGAGTTTACGAGCAGTACTTC; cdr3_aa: CASTRSSGVYEQYF
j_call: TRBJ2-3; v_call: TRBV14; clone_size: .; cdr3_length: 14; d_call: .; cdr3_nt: TGTGCCAGCAGCCAGGCTAGACGCACAGATACGCAGTATTTT; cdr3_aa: CASSQARRTDTQYF